A single sample gave rise to the 19 T cell receptor beta chains below, sequenced in a study of T cells in Graves' hyperthyroidism and ophthalmopathy. TCR beta CDR3 sequences were amplified from RNA transcripts. First-round RT-PCR of the TCR CDR3 relied on the HTBI primer set. TCRdb recomputed calls from the multiplex PCR reads with MiXCR, one row per CDR3 protein. The data hold roughly 520,000 distinct CDR3 sequences, with less than 25% observed a single time. What was sequenced was blood. These receptors all stem from a woman in her 30s with Graves' ophthalmopathy.

The chain employs TRBV12-3 or TRBV12-4 and TRBJ2-3; the match to TRBD1 covers 8 bases. This CDR3 comprises 18 residues. J lost 1 base, V lost 2 bases, and 11 bases had no gene match. The CDR3 sequence: CASSLPDRGTARTDTQYF. DNA for the CDR3: TGTGCCAGCAGTTTACCCGACAGGGGAACCGCTCGCACAGATACGCAGTATTTT.

This clonotype was observed at least ten times. The gene calls are TRBV6-2 or TRBV6-3 and TRBJ2-7; D uncertain. From germline, CDR1 is MNHEY and CDR2 SVGEGT. V was cut by 6 bases and J by 3 bases, with 6 bases left in between. CDR3 length: 11 residues. In DNA, the CDR3 is TGTGCCAGCAGACAAAACTACGAGCAGTACTTC. Protein sequence: CASRQNYEQYF.

The rearrangement joins TRBV20-1 to TRBJ1-1; D not certain. With 1 base removed from V and 4 bases from J, the gap between germline ends came to 16 bases. CDR1 and CDR2 (germline): DFQATT, SNEGSKA (reference sequence). The CDR3 spans 15 residues. CDR3 bases: TGCAGTGCTAGAGTAAGGAAAGGAGGGCTCACTGAAGCTTTCTTT. Translated, it gives CSARVRKGGLTEAFF.

The CDR3 loop reads CASSYGSRGTARSGANVLTF. For the CDR3, the DNA is TGTGCCAGCAGTTACGGGAGCCGTGGGACAGCCCGCTCTGGGGCCAACGTCCTGACTTTC. The V gene is TRBV6-2 or TRBV6-3, the J gene TRBJ2-6; TRBD1 matches at 7 bases. The CDR3 is made up of 20 amino acids. V lost 2 bases to trimming and J lost 0 bases; unmatched junction nucleotides: 13. CDR1 is MNHEY, CDR2 SVGEGT, per germline.

In its sample, this clonotype was seen many times. This chain joins TRBV7-6 and TRBJ2-7; a weak D match, TRBD2 (5 bases). Germline lookup yields CDR1 SGHVS and CDR2 FNYEAQ. The CDR3 runs 15 residues. The V and J ends lost 5 bases and 6 bases respectively, with 20 bases between them. The CDR3 DNA follows: TGTGCCAGCAGCCTCGGGGTTCGTGCCTCGGGCGAGCAGTACTTC. Protein product: CASSLGVRASGEQYF.

This clonotype showed up many times. V and J are TRBV10-3 and TRBJ1-5; D gene unclear. The CDR3 is 14 amino acids. The V and J ends lost 0 bases and 6 bases respectively, with 9 bases between them. Germline V gene data show CDR1 as ENHRY and CDR2 as SYGVKD. The chain's CDR3 is CAISESTVLQPQHF. The CDR3, as DNA: TGTGCCATCAGTGAGTCAACAGTTCTTCAGCCCCAGCATTTT.

This clonotype was seen a handful of times. Mismatch with germline at one junction end may stem from a read error. The rearrangement uses TRBV19 and TRBJ2-7, with D possibly matching TRBD2 (7 bases). Germline CDR1 is LNHDA and CDR2 is SQIVND (reference sequence). This CDR3 is 14 amino acids long. The CDR3 loop reads CASSPGRGAYEQHF. The CDR3 DNA is TGTGCCAGTAGTCCCGGACGGGGGGCCTACGAGCAGCACTTC. Drawing the rest from reference TRBV19 and TRBJ2-7, the complete variable domain is DGGITQSPKYLFRKEGQNVTLSCEQNLNHDAMYWYRQDPGQGLRLIYYSQIVNDFQKGDIAEGYSVSREKKESFPLTVTSAQKNPTAFYLCASSPGRGAYEQHFGPGTRLTVT.

This clonotype was seen ten or more times. This chain uses TRBV29-1 with TRBJ2-5; TRBD1 aligns across 7 bases. With 7 bases clipped from V and 2 bases from J, the junction kept 13 bases outside the gene matches. CDR1 is SQVTM, CDR2 ANQGSEA, per germline. The CDR3 length is 15 residues. CDR3 region: CSATLRQDRQETQYF. The CDR3 DNA reads TGCAGCGCCACCCTGAGGCAGGACAGGCAAGAGACCCAGTACTTC.

This clonotype was recorded a few times. The rearrangement joins TRBV6-2 or TRBV6-3 to TRBJ1-2, with a possible D match to TRBD1 (5 bases). CDR3 length: 16 residues. Germline lookup yields CDR1 MNHEY and CDR2 SVGEGT. Trimming took 1 base from V and 5 from J, leaving 17 bases between them. CDR3 sequence (DNA): TGTGCCAGCAGTTACTACGACCTGACAGACCAATATGGCTACACCTTC. Translation: CASSYYDLTDQYGYTF.

CDR3 coding DNA: TGTGCCAGCAGTTTGAACACTGAGGGCTACACCTTC. Protein sequence: CASSLNTEGYTF. The rearrangement uses TRBV12-3 or TRBV12-4 and TRBJ1-2; D unresolved. The CDR3 has 12 residues. V was pared by 3 bases and J by 8 bases, with 10 bases between.

This chain connects TRBV20-1 to TRBJ2-6, with D possibly being TRBD1 or TRBD2 (5 bases each). Germline CDR1 reads DFQATT; CDR2 reads SNEGSKA (reference sequence). This CDR3 has 17 residues. V lost 1 base to trimming and J lost 0 bases, with 13 bases between them. The CDR3 reads CSARGPGRLSGANVLTF. CDR3 nucleotides: TGCAGTGCTAGAGGCCCGGGACGGCTCTCTGGGGCCAACGTCCTGACTTTC.

This clonotype was counted between two and nine times. This chain uses TRBV18 with TRBJ1-1; TRBD1 might be the D (5 bases). Trimming removed 5 bases at V and 0 bases at J, with 16 bases between. The CDR3 covers 16 residues. CDR1 is KGHSH and CDR2 is LQKENI in the germline V gene. In nucleotides, the CDR3 is TGTGCCAGCTCAACATGGCAAGAGGACATGAACACTGAAGCTTTCTTT. Its translation: CASSTWQEDMNTEAFF.

This clonotype was detected many times. The J gene is TRBJ1-1, the V gene TRBV7-2; no clear D. The length of the CDR3 is 14 residues. Germline-derived CDR1 and CDR2 are SGHTA and FQGNSA. V was cut by 6 bases and J by 5 bases, with 16 bases left in between. CDR3 in DNA: TGTGCCAGCAGGCTAGGGCCTCTCGGAACTGAAGCTTTCTTT. It translates to CASRLGPLGTEAFF.

This clonotype was seen ten or more times. The chain joins TRBV13 to TRBJ1-1, with D unresolved. The CDR3 spans 11 residues. Per germline, CDR1 PRHDT and CDR2 FYEKMQ (reference sequence). V was trimmed by 5 bases and J by 3 bases, leaving 4 bases between them. Written as DNA, the CDR3 is TGTGCCAGCAGCGTTCACACTGAAGCTTTCTTT. Encoded protein: CASSVHTEAFF.

The V and J genes are TRBV6-1 and TRBJ1-3; D is unresolved. CDR3 size: 14 residues. Deletions cut 9 bases from V and 0 bases from J, with 12 bases between. Germline V CDR1 and CDR2: MNHNS, SASEGT. CDR3 in amino acids: CASFLPSSGNTIYF. CDR3 DNA: TGTGCCAGTTTCCTCCCGAGCTCTGGAAACACCATATATTTT.

This clonotype was picked up a small number of times. The J gene is TRBJ1-6, the V gene TRBV2; 7 bases line up with TRBD1. V was pared by 3 bases and J by 7 bases, with 3 bases of the junction left unmatched. The length of the CDR3 is 14 residues. In germline, CDR1 is SNHLY, CDR2 FYNNEI. CDR3 in amino acids: CASSETGTNSPLHF. The CDR3 coding sequence is TGTGCCAGCAGTGAGACAGGGACCAATTCACCCCTCCACTTT.

This clonotype was counted many times. The chain joins TRBV11-2 to TRBJ2-2; D may be TRBD1 (6 bases). CDR1 SGHAT and CDR2 FQNNGV come from the germline V gene. This CDR3 contains 16 residues. V was clipped by 1 base and J by 1 base, with 10 bases between them. CDR3 sequence reads: CASSLVRRGNTGELFF. CDR3 bases: TGTGCCAGCAGCTTAGTCCGCAGGGGGAACACCGGGGAGCTGTTTTTT. Drawing the rest from reference TRBV11-2 and TRBJ2-2, the complete variable domain is EAGVAQSPRYKIIEKRQSVAFWCNPISGHATLYWYQQILGQGPKLLIQFQNNGVVDDSQLPKDRFSAERLKGVDSTLKIQPAKLEDSAVYLCASSLVRRGNTGELFFGEGSRLTVL.

The J gene is TRBJ2-5, the V gene TRBV28; D ambiguous. This CDR3 has 15 amino acids. V was clipped by 7 bases and J by 7 bases, with 22 bases between them. Germline V gives CDR1 MDHEN, CDR2 SYDVKM. CDR3 residues: CASTSPGRLLGTQYF. In nucleotides, the CDR3 is TGTGCCAGCACCTCACCCGGGCGCCTCTTGGGGACCCAGTACTTC.

This clonotype has only a few counts. CDR3 loop: CASSQEGENTEAFF. CDR3 DNA sequence: TGCGCCAGCAGCCAAGAAGGGGAAAACACTGAAGCTTTCTTT. The chain links TRBV4-1 to TRBJ1-1; tentative D call: TRBD1 (5 bases). The CDR3 runs 14 residues. Germline values: CDR1 MGHRA, CDR2 YSYEKL. V lost 0 bases and J lost 2, with 7 bases in between.